This paragraph covers one TCR beta chain sequence. This record belongs to a study of cytomegalovirus exposure and HLA in healthy donors. 60 Vbeta and 13 Jbeta primers were used in PCR. Assay: immunoSEQ multiplex PCR; the TCRdb copy retains only in-frame clones and omits some. Counted here are about 190,000 clones, 65% to 85% occurring once; the ten biggest clones make up over 1.5%. Between the trimmed V and J ends, which lost 4 bases and 1 base, there was a span of 17 bases. CDR1 and CDR2 from the germline V gene are SGHVS and FQNEAQ. This CDR3 spans 17 amino acids. The receptor's source is a man aged 40-50 years in good health and CMV-seropositive. The sequencing sample was made of PBMCs. J is TRBJ1-5 and V is TRBV7-8; a possible D gene is TRBD1 (5 bases). The CDR3 DNA is TGTGCCAGCAGCTGGGGACTTTCCGGTCTAAGCAATCAGCCCCAGCATTTT. It is translated as CASSWGLSGLSNQPQHF. Together with reference TRBV7-8 and TRBJ1-5, the CDR3 gives the full variable domain: GAGVSQSPRYKVAKRGQDVALRCDPISGHVSLFWYQQALGQGPEFLTYFQNEAQLDKSGLPSDRFFAERPEGSVSTLKIQRTQQEDSAVYLCASSWGLSGLSNQPQHFGDGTRLSIL.